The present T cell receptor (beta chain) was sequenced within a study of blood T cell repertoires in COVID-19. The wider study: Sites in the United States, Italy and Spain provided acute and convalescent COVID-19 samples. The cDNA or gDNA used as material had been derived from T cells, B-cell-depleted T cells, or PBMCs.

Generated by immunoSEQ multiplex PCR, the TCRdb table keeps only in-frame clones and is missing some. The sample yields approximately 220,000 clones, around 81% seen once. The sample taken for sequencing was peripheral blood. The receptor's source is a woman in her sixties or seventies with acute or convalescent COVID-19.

The CDR3 spells CASGTGRPGQPQHF. The CDR3 DNA is TGTGCCAGCGGGACAGGCCGCCCAGGTCAGCCCCAGCATTTT. V usage is TRBV2 and J usage is TRBJ1-5; 8 bases line up with TRBD1. V lost 8 bases, J lost 6 bases, and 9 bases stayed unmatched. Germline-derived CDR1 and CDR2 are SNHLY and FYNNEI. This CDR3 comprises 14 residues.